This T cell receptor beta chain was found in a study of control samples from healthy donors and cancer patients. The table came from immunoSEQ multiplex PCR; TCRdb's copy has only in-frame clones and leaves some out. The sample comprises roughly 80,000 clones, roughly nine tenths of which are singletons, and less than 7% rests with the top ten. This CDR3 contains 16 residues. After removal of 0 bases from V and 4 bases from J, the junction contained 5 bases not matched to a gene. CDR1 SGDLS and CDR2 YYNGEE come from the germline V gene. The sequencing input was blood. This TCR was recovered from a man in his fifties or sixties in good health. This chain links TRBV9 with TRBJ2-1, with 9 positions matching TRBD2. The CDR3 is CASSVEQRGVYNEQFF. The DNA of the CDR3 is TGTGCCAGCAGCGTAGAGCAGCGGGGGGTTTACAATGAGCAGTTCTTC.